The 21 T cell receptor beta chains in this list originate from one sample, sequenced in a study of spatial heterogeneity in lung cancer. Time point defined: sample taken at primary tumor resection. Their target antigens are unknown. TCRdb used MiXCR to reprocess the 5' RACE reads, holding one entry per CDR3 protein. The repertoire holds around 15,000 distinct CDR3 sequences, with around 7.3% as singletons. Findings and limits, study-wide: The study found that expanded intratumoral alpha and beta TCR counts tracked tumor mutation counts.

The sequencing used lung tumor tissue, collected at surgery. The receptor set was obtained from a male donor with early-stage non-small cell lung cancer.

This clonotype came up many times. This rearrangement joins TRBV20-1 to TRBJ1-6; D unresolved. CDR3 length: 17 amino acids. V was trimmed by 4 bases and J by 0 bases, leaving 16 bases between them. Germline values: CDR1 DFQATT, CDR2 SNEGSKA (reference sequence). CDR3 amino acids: CSATPGTAVSYNSPLHF. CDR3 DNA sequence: TGCAGTGCTACCCCCGGAACGGCAGTCTCCTATAATTCACCCCTCCACTTT.

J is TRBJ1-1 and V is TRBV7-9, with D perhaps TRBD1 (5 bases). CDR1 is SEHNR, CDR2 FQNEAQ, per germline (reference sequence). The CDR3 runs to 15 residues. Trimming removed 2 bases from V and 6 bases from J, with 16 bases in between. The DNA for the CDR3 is TGTGCCAGCAGCTTACGCGGCGGGGGGTCGGCTGAAGCTTTCTTT. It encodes CASSLRGGGSAEAFF. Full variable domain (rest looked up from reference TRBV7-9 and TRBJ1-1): DTGVSQNPRHKITKRGQNVTFRCDPISEHNRLYWYRQTLGQGPEFLTYFQNEAQLEKSRLLSDRFSAERPKGSFSTLEIQRTEQGDSAMYLCASSLRGGGSAEAFFGQGTRLTVV.

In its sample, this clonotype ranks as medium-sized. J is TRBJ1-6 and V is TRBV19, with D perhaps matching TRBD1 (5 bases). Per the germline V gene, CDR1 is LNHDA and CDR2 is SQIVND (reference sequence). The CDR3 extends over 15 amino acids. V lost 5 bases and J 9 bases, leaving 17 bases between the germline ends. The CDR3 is CASSDGLARGSPLHF. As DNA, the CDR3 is TGTGCCAGTAGTGACGGACTGGCAAGGGGTTCACCCCTCCACTTT.

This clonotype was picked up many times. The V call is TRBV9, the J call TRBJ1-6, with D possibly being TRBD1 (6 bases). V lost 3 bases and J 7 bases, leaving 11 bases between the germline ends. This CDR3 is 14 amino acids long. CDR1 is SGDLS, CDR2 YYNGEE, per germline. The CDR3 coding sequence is TGTGCCAGCAGCGCCGGGACAATCAATTCACCCCTCCACTTT. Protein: CASSAGTINSPLHF.

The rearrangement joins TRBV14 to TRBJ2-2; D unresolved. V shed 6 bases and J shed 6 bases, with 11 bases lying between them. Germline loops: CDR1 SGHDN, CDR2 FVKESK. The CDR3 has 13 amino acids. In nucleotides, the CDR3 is TGTGCCAGCAGTCGGCGGTTCTCCGGGGAGCTGTTTTTT. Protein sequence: CASSRRFSGELFF. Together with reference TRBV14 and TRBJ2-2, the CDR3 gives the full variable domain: EAGVTQFPSHSVIEKGQTVTLRCDPISGHDNLYWYRRVMGKEIKFLLHFVKESKQDESGMPNNRFLAERTGGTYSTLKVQPAELEDSGVYFCASSRRFSGELFFGEGSRLTVL.

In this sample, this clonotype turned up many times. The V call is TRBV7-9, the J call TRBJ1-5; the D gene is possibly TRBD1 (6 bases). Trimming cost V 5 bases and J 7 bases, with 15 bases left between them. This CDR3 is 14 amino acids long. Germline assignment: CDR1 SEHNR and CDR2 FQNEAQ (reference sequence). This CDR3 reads CASSHQGFGQPQHF. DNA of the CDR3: TGTGCCAGCAGCCATCAGGGGTTCGGGCAGCCCCAGCATTTT.

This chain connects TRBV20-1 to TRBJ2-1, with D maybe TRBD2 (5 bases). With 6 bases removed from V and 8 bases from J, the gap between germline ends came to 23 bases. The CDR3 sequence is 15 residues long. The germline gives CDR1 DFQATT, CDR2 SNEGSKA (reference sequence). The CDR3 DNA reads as TGCAGTGCGAGAAGGTCCAGCGGCTATGGTGATGAGCAGTTCTTC. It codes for CSARRSSGYGDEQFF.

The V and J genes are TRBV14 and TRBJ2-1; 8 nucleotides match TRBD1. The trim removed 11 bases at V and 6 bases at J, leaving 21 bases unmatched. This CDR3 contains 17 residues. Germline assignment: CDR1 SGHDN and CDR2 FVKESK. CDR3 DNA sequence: TGTGCCGACAGTTTAATATTAGGGACAGGCCTTGCCAATGAGCAGTTCTTC. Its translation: CADSLILGTGLANEQFF.

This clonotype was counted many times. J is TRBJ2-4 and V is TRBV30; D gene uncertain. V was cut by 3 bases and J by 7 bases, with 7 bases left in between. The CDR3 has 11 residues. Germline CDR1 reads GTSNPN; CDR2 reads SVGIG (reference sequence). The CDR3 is CAWRLYNIQYF. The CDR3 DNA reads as TGTGCCTGGAGGTTATACAACATTCAGTACTTC.

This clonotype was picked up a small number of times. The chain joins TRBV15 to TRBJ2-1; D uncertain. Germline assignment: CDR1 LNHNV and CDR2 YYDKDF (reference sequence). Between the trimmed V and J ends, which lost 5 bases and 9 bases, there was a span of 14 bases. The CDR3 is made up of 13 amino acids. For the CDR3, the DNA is TGTGCCACCAGCCACCTGACGTCGACTGAGCAGTTCTTC. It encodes CATSHLTSTEQFF.

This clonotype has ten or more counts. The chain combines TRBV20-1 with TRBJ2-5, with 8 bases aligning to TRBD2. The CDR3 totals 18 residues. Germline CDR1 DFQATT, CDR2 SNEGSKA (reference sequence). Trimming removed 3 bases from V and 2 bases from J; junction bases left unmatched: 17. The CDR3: CSASFGFGTSGFQETQYF. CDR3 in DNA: TGCAGTGCTAGTTTTGGATTTGGTACTAGCGGTTTTCAAGAGACCCAGTACTTC.

The CDR3 nucleotides are TGTGCCAGTAGTTTCCAGGGGCAAAGTGGGGCCAACGTCCTGACTTTC. Translating it yields CASSFQGQSGANVLTF. The J gene is TRBJ2-6, the V gene TRBV19, with a weak D call TRBD1 (6 bases). The CDR3 is made up of 16 amino acids. Germline assignment: CDR1 LNHDA and CDR2 SQIVND (reference sequence). The ends were cut back, 5 bases at V and 3 bases at J, with 14 bases in the middle.

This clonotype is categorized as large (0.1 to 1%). CDR3 sequence reads: CASRVDGGSSYNEQFF. CDR3 nucleotides: TGTGCCAGTAGGGTTGACGGGGGGAGCTCCTACAATGAGCAGTTCTTC. The chain combines TRBV19 with TRBJ2-1; 7 bases are shared with TRBD2. This CDR3 spans 16 amino acids. V trimming: 6 bases; J trimming: 0 bases; junction bases outside the gene matches: 8. The germline gives CDR1 LNHDA, CDR2 SQIVND (reference sequence).

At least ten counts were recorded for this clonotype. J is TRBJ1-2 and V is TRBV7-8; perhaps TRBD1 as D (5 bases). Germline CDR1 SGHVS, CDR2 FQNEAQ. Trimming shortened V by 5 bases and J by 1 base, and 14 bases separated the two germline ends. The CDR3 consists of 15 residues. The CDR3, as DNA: TGTGCCAGCAGCCTCACCCCGACAGTTAACTATGGCTACACCTTC. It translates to CASSLTPTVNYGYTF.

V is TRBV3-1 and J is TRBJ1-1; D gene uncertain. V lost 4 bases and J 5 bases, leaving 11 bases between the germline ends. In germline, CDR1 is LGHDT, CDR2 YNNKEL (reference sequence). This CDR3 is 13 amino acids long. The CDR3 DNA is TGTGCCAGCAGCCTCGCCCGCGGGACTGAAGCTTTCTTT. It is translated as CASSLARGTEAFF.

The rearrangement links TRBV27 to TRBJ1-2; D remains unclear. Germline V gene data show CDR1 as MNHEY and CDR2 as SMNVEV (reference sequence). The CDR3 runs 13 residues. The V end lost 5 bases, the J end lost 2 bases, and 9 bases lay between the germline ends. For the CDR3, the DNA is TGTGCCAGCAGTCGAGACGGAAACTATGGCTACACCTTC. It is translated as CASSRDGNYGYTF.

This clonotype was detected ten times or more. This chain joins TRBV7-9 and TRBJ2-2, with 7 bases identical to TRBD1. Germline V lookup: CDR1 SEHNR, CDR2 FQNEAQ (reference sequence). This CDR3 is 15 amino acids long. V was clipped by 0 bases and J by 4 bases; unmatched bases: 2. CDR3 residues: CASSLAGQSTGELFF. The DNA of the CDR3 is TGTGCCAGCAGCTTAGCGGGACAGAGCACCGGGGAGCTGTTTTTT.

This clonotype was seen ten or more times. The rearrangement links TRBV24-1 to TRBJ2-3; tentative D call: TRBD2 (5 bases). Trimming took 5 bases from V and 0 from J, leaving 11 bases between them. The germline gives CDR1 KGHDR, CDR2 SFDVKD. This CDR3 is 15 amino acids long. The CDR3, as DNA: TGTGCCACCAGTGGAAAGGGCGGGAGCACAGATACGCAGTATTTT. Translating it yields CATSGKGGSTDTQYF.

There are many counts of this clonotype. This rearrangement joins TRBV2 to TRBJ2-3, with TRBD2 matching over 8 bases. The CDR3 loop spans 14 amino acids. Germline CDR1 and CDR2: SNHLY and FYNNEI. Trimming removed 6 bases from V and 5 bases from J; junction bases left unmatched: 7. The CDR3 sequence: CASRPGLEVDTQYF. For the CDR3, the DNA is TGTGCCAGCAGACCGGGACTAGAAGTAGATACGCAGTATTTT.

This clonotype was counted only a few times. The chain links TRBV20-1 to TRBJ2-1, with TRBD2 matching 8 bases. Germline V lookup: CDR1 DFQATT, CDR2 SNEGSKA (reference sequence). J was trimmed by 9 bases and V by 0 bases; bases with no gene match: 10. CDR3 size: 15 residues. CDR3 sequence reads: CSARDGGGRKGEQFF. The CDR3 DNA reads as TGCAGTGCTAGAGATGGTGGCGGGAGGAAGGGTGAGCAGTTCTTC.

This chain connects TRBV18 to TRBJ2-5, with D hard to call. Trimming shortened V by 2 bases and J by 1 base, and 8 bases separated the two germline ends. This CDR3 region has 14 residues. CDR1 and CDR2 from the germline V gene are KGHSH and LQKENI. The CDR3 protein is CASSPGVPQETQYF. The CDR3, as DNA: TGTGCCAGCTCACCAGGCGTACCCCAAGAGACCCAGTACTTC.